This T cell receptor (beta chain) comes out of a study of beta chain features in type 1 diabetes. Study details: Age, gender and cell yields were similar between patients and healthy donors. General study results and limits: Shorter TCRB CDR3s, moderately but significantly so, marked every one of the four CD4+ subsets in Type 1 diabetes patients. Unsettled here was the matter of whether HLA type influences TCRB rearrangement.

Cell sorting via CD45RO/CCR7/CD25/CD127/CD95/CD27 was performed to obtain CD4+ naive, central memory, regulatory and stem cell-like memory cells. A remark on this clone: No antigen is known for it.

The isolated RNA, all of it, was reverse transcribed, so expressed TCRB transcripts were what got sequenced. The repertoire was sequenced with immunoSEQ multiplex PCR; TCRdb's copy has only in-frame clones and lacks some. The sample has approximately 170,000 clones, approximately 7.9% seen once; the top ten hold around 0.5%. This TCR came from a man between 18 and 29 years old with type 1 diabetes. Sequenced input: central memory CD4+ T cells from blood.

CDR3: CASSLPSGAYEQYF. CDR3 coding DNA: TGCGCCAGCAGCTTGCCCTCAGGGGCCTACGAGCAGTACTTC. The chain links TRBV5-1 to TRBJ2-7; weak D call: TRBD1 (6 bases). The CDR3 covers 14 residues. Trimming took off 1 base at V and 2 bases at J, with 10 bases between the two ends. The germline gives CDR1 SGHRS, CDR2 YFSETQ. Supplemented by reference TRBV5-1 and TRBJ2-7, the full variable domain reads KAGVTQTPRYLIKTRGQQVTLSCSPISGHRSVSWYQQTPGQGLQFLFEYFSETQRNKGNFPGRFSGRQFSNSRSEMNVSTLELGDSALYLCASSLPSGAYEQYFGPGTRLTVT.